A single sample is the source of the 17 T cell receptor beta chains below, sequenced in a study of cytomegalovirus exposure and HLA in healthy donors. Assay used: immunoSEQ multiplex PCR; TCRdb lists only in-frame clones, some missing. The profile covers 150,000 to 200,000 clones, with more than 80% appearing a single time and 3% taken by the ten largest. Specimen: PBMCs. These receptors all come from a woman aged 18-29 years in good health and CMV-seropositive.

The chain uses TRBV5-1 and TRBJ2-7, with 13 bases matching TRBD2. The germline gives CDR1 SGHRS, CDR2 YFSETQ. V shed 3 bases, J shed 3 bases, and the junction held 3 bases outside the gene matches. There are 15 residues in the CDR3. Here the CDR3 reads CASSSGTSGIYEQYF. The CDR3 DNA reads as TGCGCCAGCAGCTCCGGGACTAGCGGGATCTACGAGCAGTACTTC. Full variable domain (missing parts from reference TRBV5-1 and TRBJ2-7): KAGVTQTPRYLIKTRGQQVTLSCSPISGHRSVSWYQQTPGQGLQFLFEYFSETQRNKGNFPGRFSGRQFSNSRSEMNVSTLELGDSALYLCASSSGTSGIYEQYFGPGTRLTVT.

The chain is built from TRBV20-1 and TRBJ1-2; TRBD1 is a possible D gene (5 bases). Germline loops: CDR1 DFQATT, CDR2 SNEGSKA (reference sequence). This CDR3 comprises 11 residues. Trimming left V 3 bases short and J 6 bases short, with 8 bases between. The CDR3 spells CSARLRDGYTF. DNA of the CDR3: TGCAGTGCTAGGCTCAGGGATGGCTACACCTTC.

This chain uses TRBV2 with TRBJ1-2, with TRBD1 matching 7 bases. Germline V gene lookup returns CDR1 SNHLY and CDR2 FYNNEI. This CDR3 comprises 14 residues. V was clipped by 4 bases and J by 0 bases; unmatched bases: 2. This CDR3 is CASSADRTNYGYTF. The CDR3 DNA reads as TGTGCCAGCAGTGCGGACAGGACTAACTATGGCTACACCTTC.

The chain links TRBV6-8 to TRBJ2-5; the D gene is possibly TRBD2 (5 bases). Germline V gene sequence: CDR1 MNHGY, CDR2 SAAAGT. Trimming removed 8 bases from V and 2 bases from J, with 12 bases in between. The CDR3 has 13 residues. DNA of the CDR3: TGTGCCAGCCTGTACGGGGAGCAAGAGACCCAGTACTTC. Encoded protein: CASLYGEQETQYF.

The chain has TRBV5-4 and TRBJ2-7; 8 nucleotides align to TRBD1. CDR1 is SGHNT, CDR2 YYREEE, per germline (reference sequence). The J segment lost 1 base and the V segment lost 2 bases, leaving 2 bases of the junction unmatched. CDR3 length: 14 residues. The CDR3 sequence: CASSFGQGSYEQYF. The DNA for the CDR3 is TGTGCCAGCAGCTTCGGACAGGGTTCCTACGAGCAGTACTTC.

CDR3 nucleotides: TGTGCCAGCATAGGACAGCCAATGGGGCCCCTCCACTTT. Its protein is CASIGQPMGPLHF. The chain employs TRBV2 and TRBJ1-6; D might be TRBD1 (6 bases). V shed 7 bases and J shed 13 bases, with 17 bases lying between them. CDR3 length: 13 amino acids. CDR1 and CDR2 (germline): SNHLY, FYNNEI.

This chain joins TRBV18 and TRBJ2-7; TRBD1 is a possible D gene (6 bases). V dropped 3 bases and J dropped 6 bases, with 21 bases sitting between them. The CDR3 totals 16 residues. CDR1 and CDR2 from the germline V gene are KGHSH and LQKENI. The chain's CDR3 is CASSPQARPQGSEQYF. In DNA, the CDR3 is TGTGCCAGCTCACCTCAAGCCCGCCCACAGGGCTCCGAGCAGTACTTC. Based on the CDR3 plus reference TRBV18 and TRBJ2-7, the full variable domain is NAGVMQNPRHLVRRRGQEARLRCSPMKGHSHVYWYRQLPEEGLKFMVYLQKENIIDESGMPKERFSAEFPKEGPSILRIQQVVRGDSAAYFCASSPQARPQGSEQYFGPGTRLTVT.

CDR3 protein: CASSQSSGDARNEQFF. CDR3 nucleotide sequence: TGCGCCAGCAGCCAAAGTAGCGGGGACGCAAGGAATGAGCAGTTCTTC. The chain uses TRBV4-3 and TRBJ2-1, with 8 bases that match TRBD2. V lost 2 bases and J lost 7; bases outside the gene matches: 10. The CDR3 spans 16 residues. The germline CDR1 and CDR2 sequences are LGHNA and YSLEER.

The chain is built from TRBV9 and TRBJ1-2, with 8 bases identical to TRBD1. CDR1 SGDLS and CDR2 YYNGEE come from the germline V gene. The CDR3 length is 15 residues. Trimming at V came to 2 bases and at J to 2 bases, leaving 5 bases not matched to a gene. In nucleotides, the CDR3 is TGTGCCAGCAGCGTCTCAGGGGGCCAAAACTATGGCTACACCTTC. It specifies CASSVSGGQNYGYTF.

The CDR3 region has the DNA TGCGCCAGCAGCTTCCCCGACCGGCTAGAGGGCTACACCTTC. Its translation is CASSFPDRLEGYTF. The V and J genes are TRBV5-1 and TRBJ1-2; D is unclear. The CDR3 runs 14 residues. Germline V gene sequence: CDR1 SGHRS, CDR2 YFSETQ. The V end was cut by 2 bases, the J end by 8 bases, with 16 bases between.

This clone was recorded a few times. This chain connects TRBV2 to TRBJ1-2; TRBD1 is a possible D gene (5 bases). Trimming pared 3 bases from V and 6 bases from J, leaving 8 bases between. This CDR3 contains 12 residues. The germline V gene encodes CDR1 SNHLY and CDR2 FYNNEI. The CDR3 protein is CASSEGEDGYTF. Here the CDR3 DNA reads TGTGCCAGCAGTGAGGGGGAGGATGGCTACACCTTC. Variable domain in full (rest from reference TRBV2 and TRBJ1-2): EPEVTQTPSHQVTQMGQEVILRCVPISNHLYFYWYRQILGQKVEFLVSFYNNEISEKSEIFDDQFSVERPDGSNFTLKIRSTKLEDSAMYFCASSEGEDGYTFGSGTRLTVV.

V is TRBV13 and J is TRBJ2-7, with 13 bases matching TRBD2. Germline V gene sequence: CDR1 PRHDT, CDR2 FYEKMQ (reference sequence). There are 16 residues in the CDR3. V trimming: 3 bases; J trimming: 6 bases; junction bases outside the gene matches: 8. The CDR3 is CASSLGGTSGIIEQYF. For the CDR3, the DNA is TGTGCCAGCAGCTTGGGCGGGACTAGCGGGATAATCGAGCAGTACTTC.

This rearrangement joins TRBV5-6 to TRBJ2-3; TRBD2 matches 11 bases. J was trimmed by 3 bases and V by 4 bases; bases with no gene match: 7. This CDR3 is built from 16 residues. Germline V CDR1 and CDR2: SGHDT, YYEEEE. CDR3 nucleotide sequence: TGTGCCAGCAGCGGGCCACTAGCGGGGGTAACAGATACGCAGTATTTT. It is translated as CASSGPLAGVTDTQYF.

This chain links TRBV5-1 with TRBJ2-1; 10 nucleotides align to TRBD1. CDR3 length: 17 residues. V dropped 0 bases and J dropped 4; count of bases not matched to a gene: 7. CDR1 is SGHRS, CDR2 YFSETQ, per germline. DNA for the CDR3: TGCGCCAGCAGCTTGGGACCGACAGGGGGCCCATACAATGAGCAGTTCTTC. It codes for CASSLGPTGGPYNEQFF.

The rearrangement uses TRBV7-7 and TRBJ2-5, with TRBD2 matching over 12 bases. The V segment lost 5 bases and the J segment 2 bases; nucleotides outside the gene matches: 6. The CDR3 runs 16 residues. CDR1 SSHAT and CDR2 FNYEAQ come from the germline V gene (reference sequence). CDR3 loop: CASSKLAGGSQETQYF. The DNA for the CDR3 is TGTGCCAGCAGCAAACTAGCGGGGGGTTCACAAGAGACCCAGTACTTC. The complete variable domain, with remaining parts taken from reference TRBV7-7 and TRBJ2-5, reads GAGVSQSPRYKVTKRGQDVTLRCDPISSHATLYWYQQALGQGPEFLTYFNYEAQPDKSGLPSDRFSAERPEGSISTLTIQRTEQRDSAMYRCASSKLAGGSQETQYFGPGTRLLVL.

This chain uses TRBV7-9 with TRBJ1-1, with 7 bases lining up with TRBD1. Germline lookup yields CDR1 SEHNR and CDR2 FQNEAQ (reference sequence). With V trimmed by 3 bases and J by 0 bases, 4 bases remained unmatched. The CDR3 is made up of 15 amino acids. In DNA, the CDR3 is TGTGCCAGCAGCTTTACCGGGACAGTGAACACTGAAGCTTTCTTT. This gives the protein CASSFTGTVNTEAFF.

The chain couples TRBV28 to TRBJ2-1, with 8 positions matching TRBD1. CDR3 length: 16 amino acids. CDR1 and CDR2 (germline): MDHEN, SYDVKM. The J segment lost 0 bases and the V segment lost 3 bases, leaving 4 bases of the junction unmatched. The CDR3 nucleotides read TGTGCCAGCAGTTTTTGGGGGACAGGCTCCTACAATGAGCAGTTCTTC. This translates into CASSFWGTGSYNEQFF.